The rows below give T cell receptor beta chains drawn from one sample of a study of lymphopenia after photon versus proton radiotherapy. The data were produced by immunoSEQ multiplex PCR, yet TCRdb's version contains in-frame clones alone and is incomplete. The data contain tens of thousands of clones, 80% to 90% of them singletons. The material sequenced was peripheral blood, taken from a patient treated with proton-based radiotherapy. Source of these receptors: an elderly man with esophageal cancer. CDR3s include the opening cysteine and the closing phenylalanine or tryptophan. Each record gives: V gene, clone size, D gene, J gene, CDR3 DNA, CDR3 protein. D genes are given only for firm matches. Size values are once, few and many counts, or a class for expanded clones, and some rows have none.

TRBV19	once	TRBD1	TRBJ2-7	TGTGCCAGTAGTTCTTACACAGGGGGCTCCTACGAGCAGTACTTC	CASSSYTGGSYEQYF
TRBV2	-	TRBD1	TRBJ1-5	TGTGCCAGCAGTTCAGGGACAGCTTATAGCAATCAGCCCCAGCATTTT	CASSSGTAYSNQPQHF
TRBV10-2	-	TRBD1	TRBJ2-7	TGCGCCAGCAGTGCGGGGGACAGGGGGTTCGACGAGCAGTACTTC	CASSAGDRGFDEQYF
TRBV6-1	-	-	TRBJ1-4	TGTGCCAGCACCGTAACCCTTAATGAAAAACTGTTTTTT	CASTVTLNEKLFF
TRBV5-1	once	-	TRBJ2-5	TGCGCCAGCAGCTTGAAACTTAATTCGGGAGAGACCCAGTACTTC	CASSLKLNSGETQYF
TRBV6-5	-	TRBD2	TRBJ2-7	TGTGCCAGCAGTTACCCCGGGGGGGGATACGAGCAGTACTTC	CASSYPGGGYEQYF
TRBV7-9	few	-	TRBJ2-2	TGTGCCAGCAGCTTAGGAGCAGCGAACACCGGGGAGCTGTTTTTT	CASSLGAANTGELFF
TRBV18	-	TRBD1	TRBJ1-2	TGTGCCAGCTCACCAGACAGGGAATATGGCTACACCTTC	CASSPDREYGYTF
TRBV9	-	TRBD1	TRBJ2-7	TGTGCCAGCAGCGCGAGACCGGGACAGGCGGTCTACGAGCAGTACTTC	CASSARPGQAVYEQYF
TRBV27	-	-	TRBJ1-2	TGTGCCAGCAGTCCCTGGGGTCTCACCTTGAACTATGGCTACACCTTC	CASSPWGLTLNYGYTF
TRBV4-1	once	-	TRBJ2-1	TGCGCCAGCAGCCAAGATCGAGCCCACAATGAGCAGTTCTTC	CASSQDRAHNEQFF
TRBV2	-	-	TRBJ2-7	TGTGCCAGCAACCGACCCTACGAGCAGTACTTC	CASNRPYEQYF
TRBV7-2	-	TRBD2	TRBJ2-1	TGTGCCAGCAGCTTGATGGCTAGCGGGAGCAATGAGCAGTTCTTC	CASSLMASGSNEQFF
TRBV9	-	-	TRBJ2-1	TGTGCCAGCAGCTCTATTGAGGGGGGAGGGCCGAACAATGAGCAGTTCTTC	CASSSIEGGGPNNEQFF
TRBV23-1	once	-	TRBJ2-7	TGCGCCAGCAGGGGGTTTGTGGTGCCCTACGAGCAGTACTTC	CASRGFVVPYEQYF
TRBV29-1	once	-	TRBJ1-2	TGCAGCGTTGAGCTCGGGGGTGGCTACACCTTC	CSVELGGGYTF
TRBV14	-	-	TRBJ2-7	TGTGCCAGCAGCCAAGTTGTAGGGCTCGAGCAGTACTTC	CASSQVVGLEQYF
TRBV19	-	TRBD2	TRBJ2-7	TGTGCCAGTAGTTCTAGCGGGAGGAGCTCCTACGAGCAGTACTTC	CASSSSGRSSYEQYF
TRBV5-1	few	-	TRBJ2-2	TGCGCCAGCAGCCCTGACTTTAGCGGGAACACCGGGGAGCTGTTTTTT	CASSPDFSGNTGELFF
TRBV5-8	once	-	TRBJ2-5	TGTGCCTCCCAAGAGAGAGGCAGGGGTAGGTACCAAGAGACCCAGTACTTC	CASQERGRGRYQETQYF
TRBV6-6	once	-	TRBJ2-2	TGTGCCAGCAGCCCGGTGGGCACCGGGGAGCTGTTTTTT	CASSPVGTGELFF
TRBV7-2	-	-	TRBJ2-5	TGTGCCAGCAGCCTACAACTAGTCTCCAAAGAGACCCAGTACTTC	CASSLQLVSKETQYF
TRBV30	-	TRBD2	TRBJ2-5	TGTGCCTGGAGCCCAGGTGCTAGCGGGATTCAAGAGACCCAGTACTTC	CAWSPGASGIQETQYF
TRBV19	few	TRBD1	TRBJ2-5	TGTGCCAGTAGTATAACAGGGGTAGAAGAGACCCAGTACTTC	CASSITGVEETQYF
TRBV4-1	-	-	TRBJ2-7	TGCGCCAGCAGCCAAGGACCCCCCGGCAGCTCCTACGAGCAGTACTTC	CASSQGPPGSSYEQYF
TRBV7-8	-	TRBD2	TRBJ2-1	TGTGCCAGCAGCTTGAGGACTAGCGGGAGAAATGAGCAGTTCTTC	CASSLRTSGRNEQFF
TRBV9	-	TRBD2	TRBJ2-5	TGTGCCAGCGCCAGGGGACGGGGGGGCTACCAAGAGACCCAGTACTTC	CASARGRGGYQETQYF
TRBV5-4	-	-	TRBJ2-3	TGTGCCAGCAGCTCCCCACGGGGGCCCCACACAGATACGCAGTATTTT	CASSSPRGPHTDTQYF
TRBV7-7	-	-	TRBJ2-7	TGTGCTAGCAGCTTATCCAGGTCCTACGAGCAGTACTTC	CASSLSRSYEQYF
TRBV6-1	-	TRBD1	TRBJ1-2	TGTGCCAGCAGTGAAGGGAGGGGGCGGTTAGAAAATGGCTACACCTTC	CASSEGRGRLENGYTF
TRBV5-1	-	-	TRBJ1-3	TGCGCCAGCAGCTTGGCCGGGGGCGGAGGGGGAGGAAACACCATATATTTT	CASSLAGGGGGGNTIYF
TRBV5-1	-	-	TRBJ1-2	TGCGCCAGCACCCCAGAGATCCGCCCTCGTCGATGGGACGGCTACACCTTC	CASTPEIRPRRWDGYTF
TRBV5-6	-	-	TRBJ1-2	TGTGCCAGTGGGGCCGGCTATTACTATGGCTACACCTTC	CASGAGYYYGYTF
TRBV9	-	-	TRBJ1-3	TGTGCCAGCAGCTCTGGGAACACCATATATTTT	CASSSGNTIYF
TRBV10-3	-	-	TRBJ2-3	TGTGCCATCAGTGGATACAGAGGAACTAGCACAGATACGCAGTATTTT	CAISGYRGTSTDTQYF